This TCR beta chain stems from a study of T-cell memory formation after mild COVID-19. Study-level results: Pre-infection memory showed some responding clones, and this suggested that cross-reactive memory joined.

Remarks on this clonotype: Its antigen remains unidentified. Possible read error: a much larger clone is one base away.

The CDR3 covers 15 residues. The germline CDR1 and CDR2 sequences are SGHVS and FQNEAQ. Trimming removed 3 bases from V and 7 bases from J, with 13 bases in between. TCRdb ran MiXCR on the 5' RACE reads and lists one entry per CDR3 protein. The sample holds 200,000 or so distinct CDR3 sequences, around 16% seen once. This receptor was identified in an adult woman who had mild COVID-19 (a few samples of this study predate the infection). Cell type and time point are not known. Specimen: PBMCs or a T cell subset sorted from them (not recorded which). The chain combines TRBV7-8 with TRBJ1-6, with a weak D call TRBD1 (6 bases). DNA of the CDR3: TGTGCCAGCAGCTTCGGGGGCGAGAGGAATTCACCCCTCCACTTT. Amino acids: CASSFGGERNSPLHF.